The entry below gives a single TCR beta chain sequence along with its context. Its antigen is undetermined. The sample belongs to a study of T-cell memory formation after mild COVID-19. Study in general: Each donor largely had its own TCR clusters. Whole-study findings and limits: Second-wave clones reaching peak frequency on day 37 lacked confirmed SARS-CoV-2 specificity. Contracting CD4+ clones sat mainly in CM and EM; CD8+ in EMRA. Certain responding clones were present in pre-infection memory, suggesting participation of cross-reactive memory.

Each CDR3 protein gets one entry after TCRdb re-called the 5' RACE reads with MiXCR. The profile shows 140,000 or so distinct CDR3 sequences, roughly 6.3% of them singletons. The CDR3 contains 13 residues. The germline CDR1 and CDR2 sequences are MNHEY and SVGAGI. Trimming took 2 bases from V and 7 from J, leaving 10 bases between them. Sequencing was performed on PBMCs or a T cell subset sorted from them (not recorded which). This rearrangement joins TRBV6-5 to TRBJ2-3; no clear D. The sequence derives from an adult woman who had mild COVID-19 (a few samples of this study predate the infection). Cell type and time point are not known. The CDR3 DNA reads TGTGCCAGCAGTTACCTAGTCGGGTATACGCAGTATTTT. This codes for CASSYLVGYTQYF.